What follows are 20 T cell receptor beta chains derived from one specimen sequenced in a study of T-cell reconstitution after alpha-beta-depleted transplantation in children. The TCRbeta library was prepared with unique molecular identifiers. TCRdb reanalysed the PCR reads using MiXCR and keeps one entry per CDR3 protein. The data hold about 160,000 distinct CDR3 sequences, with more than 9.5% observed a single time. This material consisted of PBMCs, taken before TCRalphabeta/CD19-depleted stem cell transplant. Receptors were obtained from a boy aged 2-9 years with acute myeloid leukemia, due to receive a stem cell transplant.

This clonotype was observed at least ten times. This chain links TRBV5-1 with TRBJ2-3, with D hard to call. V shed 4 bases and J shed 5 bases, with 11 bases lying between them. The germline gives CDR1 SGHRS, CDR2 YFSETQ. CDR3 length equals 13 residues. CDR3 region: CASSPDLGDTQYF. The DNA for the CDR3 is TGCGCCAGCAGCCCGGACCTAGGAGATACGCAGTATTTT.

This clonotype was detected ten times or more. The CDR3 region is CSASLSQWGNYGYTF. In DNA form, the CDR3 reads TGCAGTGCTAGCCTCTCACAGTGGGGGAACTATGGCTACACCTTC. J is TRBJ1-2 and V is TRBV20-1; D is possibly TRBD1 (5 bases). V lost 3 bases and J 2 bases, leaving 16 bases between the germline ends. The CDR3 length is 15 residues. Looked up from germline, CDR1 is DFQATT and CDR2 is SNEGSKA (reference sequence).

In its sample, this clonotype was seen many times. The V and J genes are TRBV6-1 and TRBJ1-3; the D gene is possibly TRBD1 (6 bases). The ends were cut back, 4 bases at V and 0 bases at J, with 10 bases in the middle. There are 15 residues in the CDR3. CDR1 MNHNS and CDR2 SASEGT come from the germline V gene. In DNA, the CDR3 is TGTGCCAGCAGTGTTTCAGGGGACTCTGGAAACACCATATATTTT. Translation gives CASSVSGDSGNTIYF.

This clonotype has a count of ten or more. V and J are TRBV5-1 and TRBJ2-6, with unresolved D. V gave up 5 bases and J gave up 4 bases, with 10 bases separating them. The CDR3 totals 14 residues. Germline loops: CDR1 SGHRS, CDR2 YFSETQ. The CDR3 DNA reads TGCGCCAGCAGACTGGCAACCGGGGCCAACGTCCTGACTTTC. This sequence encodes CASRLATGANVLTF. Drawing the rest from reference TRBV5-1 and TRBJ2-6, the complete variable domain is KAGVTQTPRYLIKTRGQQVTLSCSPISGHRSVSWYQQTPGQGLQFLFEYFSETQRNKGNFPGRFSGRQFSNSRSEMNVSTLELGDSALYLCASRLATGANVLTFGAGSRLTVL.

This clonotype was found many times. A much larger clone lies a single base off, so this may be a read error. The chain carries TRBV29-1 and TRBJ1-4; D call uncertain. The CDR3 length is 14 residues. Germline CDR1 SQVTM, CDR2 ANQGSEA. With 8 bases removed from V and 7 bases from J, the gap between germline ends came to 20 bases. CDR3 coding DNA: TGCAGCTTTGGATCTGGAGGAGGTGGTGAAAAACTGTTTTTT. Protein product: CSFGSGGGGEKLFF.

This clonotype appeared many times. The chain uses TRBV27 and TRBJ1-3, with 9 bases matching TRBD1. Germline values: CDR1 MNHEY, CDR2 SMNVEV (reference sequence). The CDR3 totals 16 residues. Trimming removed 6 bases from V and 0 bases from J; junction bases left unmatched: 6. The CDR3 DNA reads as TGTGCCAGCAGCCAGGGGACAGGGTCCTCTGGAAACACCATATATTTT. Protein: CASSQGTGSSGNTIYF.

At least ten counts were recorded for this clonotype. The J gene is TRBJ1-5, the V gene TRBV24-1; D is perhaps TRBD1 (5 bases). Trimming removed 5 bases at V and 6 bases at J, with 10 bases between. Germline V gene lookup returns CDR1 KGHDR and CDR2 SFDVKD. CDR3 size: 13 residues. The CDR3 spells CATSAQGIQPQHF. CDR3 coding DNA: TGTGCCACCAGTGCTCAGGGCATTCAGCCCCAGCATTTT.

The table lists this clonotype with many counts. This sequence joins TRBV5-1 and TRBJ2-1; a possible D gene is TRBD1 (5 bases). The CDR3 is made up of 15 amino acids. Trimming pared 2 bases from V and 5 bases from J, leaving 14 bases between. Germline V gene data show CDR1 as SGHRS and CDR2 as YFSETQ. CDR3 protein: CASSFIALGDNEQFF. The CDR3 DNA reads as TGCGCCAGCAGCTTCATAGCTCTAGGGGACAATGAGCAGTTCTTC.

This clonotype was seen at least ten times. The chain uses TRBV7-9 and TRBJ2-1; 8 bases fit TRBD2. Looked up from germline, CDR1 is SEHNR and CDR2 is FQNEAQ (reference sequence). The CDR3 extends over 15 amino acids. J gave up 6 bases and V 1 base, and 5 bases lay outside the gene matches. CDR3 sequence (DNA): TGTGCCAGCAGCTTAGATAGGACTAGCCTCAATGAGCAGTTCTTC. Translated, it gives CASSLDRTSLNEQFF.

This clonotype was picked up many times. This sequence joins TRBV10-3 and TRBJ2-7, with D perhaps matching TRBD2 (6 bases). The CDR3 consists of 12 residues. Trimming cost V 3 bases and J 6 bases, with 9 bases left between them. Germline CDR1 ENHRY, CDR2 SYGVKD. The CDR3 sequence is CAISEGGREQYF. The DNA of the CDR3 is TGTGCCATCAGTGAAGGAGGGCGCGAGCAGTACTTC.

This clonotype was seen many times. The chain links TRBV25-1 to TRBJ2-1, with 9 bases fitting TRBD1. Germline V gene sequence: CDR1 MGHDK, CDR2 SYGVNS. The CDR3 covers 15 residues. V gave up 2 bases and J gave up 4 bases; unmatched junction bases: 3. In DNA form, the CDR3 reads TGTGCCAGCAGTGAACGGGACAGGGCGTACAATGAGCAGTTCTTC. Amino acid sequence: CASSERDRAYNEQFF.

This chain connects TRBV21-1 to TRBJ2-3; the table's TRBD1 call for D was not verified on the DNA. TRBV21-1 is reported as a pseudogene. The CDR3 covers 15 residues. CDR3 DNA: TGTGCCAGCAGCAAAGCGCGCAGGGACACAGATACGCAGTATTTT. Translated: CASSKARRDTDTQYF.

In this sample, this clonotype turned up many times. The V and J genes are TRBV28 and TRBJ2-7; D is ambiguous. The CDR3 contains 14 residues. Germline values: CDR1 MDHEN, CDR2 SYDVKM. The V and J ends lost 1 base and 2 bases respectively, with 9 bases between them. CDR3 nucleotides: TGTGCCAGCAGTTTATTGGACCTGACCTACGAGCAGTACTTC. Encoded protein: CASSLLDLTYEQYF.

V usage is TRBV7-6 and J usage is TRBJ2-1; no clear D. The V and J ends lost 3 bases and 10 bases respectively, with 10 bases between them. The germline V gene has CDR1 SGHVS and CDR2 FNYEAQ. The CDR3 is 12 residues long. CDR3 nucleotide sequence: TGTGCCAGCAGCTTGGTCCCGGAGGAGCAGTTCTTC. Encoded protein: CASSLVPEEQFF.

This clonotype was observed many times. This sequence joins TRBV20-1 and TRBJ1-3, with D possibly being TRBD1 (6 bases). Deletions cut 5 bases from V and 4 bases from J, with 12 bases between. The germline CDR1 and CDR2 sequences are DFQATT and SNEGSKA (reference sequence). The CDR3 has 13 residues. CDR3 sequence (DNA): TGCAGTGCTGGGTGGGGACAAGGAAACACCATATATTTT. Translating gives CSAGWGQGNTIYF.

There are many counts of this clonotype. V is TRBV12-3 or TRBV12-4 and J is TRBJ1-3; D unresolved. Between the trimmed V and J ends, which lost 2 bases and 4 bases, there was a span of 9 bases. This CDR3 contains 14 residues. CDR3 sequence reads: CASSLLSDGNTIYF. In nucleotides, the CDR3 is TGTGCCAGCAGTTTACTGTCAGACGGAAACACCATATATTTT.

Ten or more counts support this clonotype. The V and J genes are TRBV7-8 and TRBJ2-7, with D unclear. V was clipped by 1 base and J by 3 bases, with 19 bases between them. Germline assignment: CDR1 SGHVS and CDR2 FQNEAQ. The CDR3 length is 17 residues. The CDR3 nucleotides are TGTGCCAGCAGCTTAGAGTCCCAGGCATCTTGGTTCTACGAGCAGTACTTC. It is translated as CASSLESQASWFYEQYF.

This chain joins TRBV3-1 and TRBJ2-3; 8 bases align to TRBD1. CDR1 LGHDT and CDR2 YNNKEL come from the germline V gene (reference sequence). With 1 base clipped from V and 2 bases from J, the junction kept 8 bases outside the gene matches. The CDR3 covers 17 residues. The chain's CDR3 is CASSQALGQEYTDTQYF. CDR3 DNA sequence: TGTGCCAGCAGCCAAGCCCTGGGACAGGAATACACAGATACGCAGTATTTT.

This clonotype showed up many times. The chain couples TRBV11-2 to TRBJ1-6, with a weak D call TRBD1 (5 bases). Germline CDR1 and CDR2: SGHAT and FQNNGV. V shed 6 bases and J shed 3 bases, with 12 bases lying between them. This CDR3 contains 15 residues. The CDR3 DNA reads TGTGCCAGCAGGACTACCGGGGGCTATAATTCACCCCTCCACTTT. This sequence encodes CASRTTGGYNSPLHF.

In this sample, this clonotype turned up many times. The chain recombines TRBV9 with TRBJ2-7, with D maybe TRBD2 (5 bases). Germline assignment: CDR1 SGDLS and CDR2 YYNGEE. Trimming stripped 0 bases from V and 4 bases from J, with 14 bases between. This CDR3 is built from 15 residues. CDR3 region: CASSVAPSRPYEQYF. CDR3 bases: TGTGCCAGCAGCGTAGCGCCTAGCCGACCTTACGAGCAGTACTTC.